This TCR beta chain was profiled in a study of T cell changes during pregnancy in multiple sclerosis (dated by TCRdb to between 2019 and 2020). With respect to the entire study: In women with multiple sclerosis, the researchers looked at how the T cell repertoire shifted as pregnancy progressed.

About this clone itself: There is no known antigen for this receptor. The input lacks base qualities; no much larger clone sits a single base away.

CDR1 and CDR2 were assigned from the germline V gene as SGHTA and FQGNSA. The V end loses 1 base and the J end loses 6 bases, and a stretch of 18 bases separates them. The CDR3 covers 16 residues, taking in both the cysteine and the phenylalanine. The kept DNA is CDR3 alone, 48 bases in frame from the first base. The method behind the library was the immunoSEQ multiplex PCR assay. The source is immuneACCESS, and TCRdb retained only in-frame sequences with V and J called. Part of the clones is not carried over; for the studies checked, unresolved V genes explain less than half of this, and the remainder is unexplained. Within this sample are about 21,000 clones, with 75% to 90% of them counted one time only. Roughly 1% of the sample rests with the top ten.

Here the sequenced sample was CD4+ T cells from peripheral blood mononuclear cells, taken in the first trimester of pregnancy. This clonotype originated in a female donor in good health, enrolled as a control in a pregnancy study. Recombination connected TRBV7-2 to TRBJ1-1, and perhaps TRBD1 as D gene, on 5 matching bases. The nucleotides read TGTGCCAGCAGCTTAGTCGGGGCTAGCGGGAGGGCTGAAGCTTTCTTT. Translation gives CASSLVGASGRAEAFF. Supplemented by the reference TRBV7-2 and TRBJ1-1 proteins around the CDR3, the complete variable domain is GAGVSQSPSNKVTEKGKDVELRCDPISGHTALYWYRQSLGQGLEFLIYFQGNSAPDKSGLPSDRFSAERTGGSVSTLTIQRTQQEDSAVYLCASSLVGASGRAEAFFGQGTRLTVV.